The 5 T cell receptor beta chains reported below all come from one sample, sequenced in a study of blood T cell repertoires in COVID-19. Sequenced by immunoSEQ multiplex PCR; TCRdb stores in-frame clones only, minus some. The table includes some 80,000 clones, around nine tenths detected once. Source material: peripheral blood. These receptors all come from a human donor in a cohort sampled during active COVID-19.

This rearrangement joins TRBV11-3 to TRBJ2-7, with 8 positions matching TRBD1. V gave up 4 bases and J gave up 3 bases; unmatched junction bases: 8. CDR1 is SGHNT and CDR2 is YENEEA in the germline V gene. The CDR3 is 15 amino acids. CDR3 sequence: CASSSSNRGVYEQYF. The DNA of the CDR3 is TGTGCCAGCAGCTCTTCTAACAGGGGGGTCTACGAGCAGTACTTC.

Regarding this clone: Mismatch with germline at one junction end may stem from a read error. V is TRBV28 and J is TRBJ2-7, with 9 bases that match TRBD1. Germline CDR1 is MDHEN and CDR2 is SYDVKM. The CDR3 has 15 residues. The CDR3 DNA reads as TGTGCCGGCAGTTCAGGGGGGACAGGGTCGAACGAGCAGTACTTC. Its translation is CAGSSGGTGSNEQYF.

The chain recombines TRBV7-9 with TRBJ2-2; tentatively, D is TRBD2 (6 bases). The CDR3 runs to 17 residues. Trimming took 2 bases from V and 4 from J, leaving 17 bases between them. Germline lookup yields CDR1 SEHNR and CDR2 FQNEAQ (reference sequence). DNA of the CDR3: TGTGCCAGCAGCTTAAACAGCGGGCGAGGAGGCACCGGGGAGCTGTTTTTT. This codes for CASSLNSGRGGTGELFF.

DNA of the CDR3: TGTGCCAGCAGTGCCTCCGGGATCTTCTACTATGGCTACACCTTC. This sequence encodes CASSASGIFYYGYTF. This chain joins TRBV28 and TRBJ1-2; D gene uncertain. V lost 5 bases, J lost 3 bases, and 16 bases lay in between. CDR3 length: 15 residues. The germline V gene encodes CDR1 MDHEN and CDR2 SYDVKM.

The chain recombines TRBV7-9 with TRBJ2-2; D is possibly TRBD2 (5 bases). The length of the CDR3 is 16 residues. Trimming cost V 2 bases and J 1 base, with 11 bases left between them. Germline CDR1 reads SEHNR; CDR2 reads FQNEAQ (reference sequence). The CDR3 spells CASSLSSAGNTGELFF. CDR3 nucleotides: TGTGCCAGCAGCTTATCTAGTGCGGGGAACACCGGGGAGCTGTTTTTT.